The clone carrying this T cell receptor beta chain was counted between two and nine times. Its antigen is still unknown. This sample is part of a study of T cell repertoires in cytomegalovirus infection. Study details: Recently identified HLA-C-restricted CMV epitopes were among the peptides used. General observations from the study: Public TCR beta family frequency separated CMV-and-HLA carriers, including in an independent cohort. Dominant in the ex vivo response were TCR beta clonotypes restricted by HLA-C and specific for CMV.

Germline V gene data show CDR1 as LGHNT and CDR2 as FRNRAP. V lost 0 bases, J lost 5 bases, and 7 bases stayed unmatched. The CDR3 consists of 16 residues. TCRdb used MiXCR to reprocess the reads, holding one entry per CDR3 protein. The table lists 40,000 to 60,000 distinct CDR3 sequences, about a fifth of them singletons. The sequence came from a human donor in good health (CMV status not recorded). Some clones in this sample may be carry-over from other donors' samples. The sample here was CD8+ T cells from cultured PBMCs, taken from culture after CMV antigen stimulation. The chain links TRBV12-5 to TRBJ1-2, with 9 bases matching TRBD1. The CDR3 coding sequence is TGTGCTAGTGGTTTGGTACGCACAGGGGGCTTGTATGGCTACACCTTC. This sequence encodes CASGLVRTGGLYGYTF.